A single sample gave rise to the 13 T cell receptor beta chains below, sequenced in a study of shared clonotypes between healthy human individuals. The assay was immunoSEQ multiplex PCR, and TCRdb's table has in-frame clones only and misses some. The data show approximately 500,000 clones, 60% to 80% seen once. Sequenced input: PBMCs. Every receptor here comes from a woman in her thirties or forties in good health. Some clones in this sample may be carry-over from other donors' samples.

The CDR3: CASTRGLGANYGYTF. The CDR3 DNA is TGTGCCAGCACCAGGGGCCTTGGGGCCAACTATGGCTACACCTTC. This sequence joins TRBV5-8 and TRBJ1-2; D is perhaps TRBD1 (6 bases). This CDR3 has 15 amino acids. V lost 6 bases to trimming and J lost 2 bases, with 17 bases between them. Germline-derived CDR1 and CDR2 are SGHTS and YDEGEE.

The sample holds one count of this clone. The chain combines TRBV5-1 with TRBJ2-7, with D maybe TRBD2 (5 bases). This CDR3 spans 12 amino acids. CDR1 and CDR2 from the germline V gene are SGHRS and YFSETQ. With 2 bases removed from V and 6 bases from J, the gap between germline ends came to 9 bases. The DNA of the CDR3 is TGCGCCAGCAGCTTAGAGGGCCGCGAGCAGTACTTC. This translates into CASSLEGREQYF. The full variable domain, rest sourced from reference TRBV5-1 and TRBJ2-7, is KAGVTQTPRYLIKTRGQQVTLSCSPISGHRSVSWYQQTPGQGLQFLFEYFSETQRNKGNFPGRFSGRQFSNSRSEMNVSTLELGDSALYLCASSLEGREQYFGPGTRLTVT.

This chain connects TRBV23-1 to TRBJ2-2, with TRBD1 matching 9 bases. TRBV23-1 is known as an ORF, though its function is uncertain. Unmatched junction bases numbered 10, after V lost 10 bases and J lost 4 bases. The CDR3 has 15 amino acids. The CDR3 region is CATPRTGEGTGELFF. The CDR3 nucleotides read TGCGCCACCCCCCGGACAGGGGAGGGCACCGGGGAGCTGTTTTTT.

The chain couples TRBV7-2 to TRBJ2-1, with 7 bases matching TRBD2. CDR1 and CDR2 from the germline V gene are SGHTA and FQGNSA. This CDR3 spans 14 amino acids. Trimming took 7 bases from V and 4 from J; bases not matched to a gene: 7. The CDR3 coding sequence is TGTGCCAGCACCGCATCTAGCGGATACAATGAGCAGTTCTTC. Residues: CASTASSGYNEQFF.

The chain recombines TRBV6-1 with TRBJ2-5, with TRBD2 identical over 8 bases. The J call may be incorrect, as the DNA end agrees better with TRBJ2-7. The CDR3 totals 13 residues. Germline assignment: CDR1 MNHNS and CDR2 SASEGT. The CDR3 here is CASLESGSYEQYF. CDR3 nucleotides: TGTGCCAGCCTCGAGAGCGGGAGCTACGAGCAGTACTTC.

The gene calls are TRBV30 and TRBJ1-1, with TRBD1 matching over 10 bases. The length of the CDR3 is 19 residues. V shed 3 bases, J shed 1 base, and the junction held 17 bases outside the gene matches. CDR1 is GTSNPN, CDR2 SVGIG, per germline (reference sequence). The CDR3 DNA reads as TGTGCCTGGAGCGGAACAGGGACAGGGGCCGATCGGTCGAACACTGAAGCTTTCTTT. It encodes CAWSGTGTGADRSNTEAFF.

This clone was seen a few times. The genes are TRBV7-2 and TRBJ1-5, with D hard to call. Germline V gene sequence: CDR1 SGHTA, CDR2 FQGNSA. With 5 bases removed from V and 6 bases from J, the gap between germline ends came to 14 bases. This CDR3 region has 14 residues. Written as DNA, the CDR3 is TGTGCCAGCAGCCCGCCAGGAGGTGTTCAGCCCCAGCATTTT. This codes for CASSPPGGVQPQHF.

The chain combines TRBV29-1 with TRBJ1-4; TRBD1 might be the D (6 bases). The V gene lost 6 bases and the J gene lost 16 bases, with 24 bases spanning the gap. The germline gives CDR1 SQVTM, CDR2 ANQGSEA. The CDR3 contains 13 residues. CDR3 region: CSVLGFSDRDKFF. As DNA, the CDR3 is TGCAGCGTCTTGGGGTTCAGTGACCGGGACAAGTTTTTT.

The chain has TRBV9 and TRBJ2-7; D is ambiguous. The germline CDR1 and CDR2 sequences are SGDLS and YYNGEE. CDR3 length equals 15 residues. Trimming left V 0 bases short and J 1 base short, with 11 bases between. This CDR3 reads CASSVATEPSYEQYF. The CDR3 DNA sequence: TGTGCCAGCAGCGTAGCAACAGAACCTTCCTACGAGCAGTACTTC.

This clone is a singleton in its sample. This rearrangement joins TRBV5-1 to TRBJ1-2; 10 bases map to TRBD1. Germline CDR1 and CDR2: SGHRS and YFSETQ. V shed 4 bases, J shed 3 bases, and the junction held 9 bases outside the gene matches. The CDR3 is 16 amino acids. CDR3 amino acids: CASSDPRQGADYGYTF. CDR3 nucleotide sequence: TGCGCCAGCAGCGACCCTCGACAGGGGGCGGACTATGGCTACACCTTC.

On this clone: The same CDR3 arises from other DNA sequences in this sample as well. The chain combines TRBV30 with TRBJ2-2; D unresolved. Germline V gene data show CDR1 as GTSNPN and CDR2 as SVGIG (reference sequence). Trimming shortened V by 0 bases and J by 4 bases, and 6 bases separated the two germline ends. There are 13 residues in the CDR3. The CDR3 coding sequence is TGTGCCTGGAGTGTTAAGGGCACCGGGGAGCTGTTTTTT. This encodes CAWSVKGTGELFF. Full variable domain (missing parts from reference TRBV30 and TRBJ2-2): SQTIHQWPATLVQPVGSPLSLECTVEGTSNPNLYWYRQAAGRGLQLLFYSVGIGQISSEVPQNLSASRPQDRQFILSSKKLLLSDSGFYLCAWSVKGTGELFFGEGSRLTVL.

The CDR3 protein is CASSLIPYYDPYSYNEQFF. The DNA for the CDR3 is TGTGCCAGCAGTTTAATACCGTATTACGATCCCTACTCCTACAATGAGCAGTTCTTC. V is TRBV27 and J is TRBJ2-1; no clear D. Germline V gene lookup returns CDR1 MNHEY and CDR2 SMNVEV (reference sequence). The germline V and J ends were trimmed by 2 bases and 0 bases, with 20 bases remaining between them. This CDR3 region has 19 residues.

The chain joins TRBV4-1 to TRBJ2-3, with D perhaps matching TRBD1 or TRBD2 (7 bases each). Germline V gives CDR1 MGHRA, CDR2 YSYEKL. The CDR3 totals 15 residues. V was trimmed by 5 bases and J by 3 bases, leaving 15 bases between them. CDR3 amino acids: CASSSRQGGTDTQYF. CDR3 nucleotide sequence: TGCGCCAGCAGCTCCCGACAGGGAGGGACAGATACGCAGTATTTT.